This T cell receptor beta chain comes out of a study of control samples from healthy donors and cancer patients. V dropped 2 bases and J dropped 1 base, with 12 bases sitting between them. Germline assignment: CDR1 SGHKS and CDR2 YYEKEE (reference sequence). CDR3 length: 15 residues. Clones were read by immunoSEQ multiplex PCR, and TCRdb kept only the in-frame ones, dropping some. The table includes over 100,000 clones, about 90% detected once. Material for sequencing was blood. This sequence originates from a woman between 50 and 59 years old in good health. This rearrangement joins TRBV5-5 to TRBJ1-1; D possibly corresponds to TRBD1 (5 bases). CDR3 sequence reads: CASSFSGTGNTEAFF. DNA of the CDR3: TGTGCCAGCAGCTTTTCAGGGACGGGGAACACTGAAGCTTTCTTT. Using reference TRBV5-5 and TRBJ1-1 for the parts outside the CDR3, the full variable domain is DAGVTQSPTHLIKTRGQQVTLRCSPISGHKSVSWYQQVLGQGPQFIFQYYEKEERGRGNFPDRFSARQFPNYSSELNVNALLLGDSALYLCASSFSGTGNTEAFFGQGTRLTVV.